The clone carrying this T cell receptor (beta chain) was detected once. Its matching antigen is unknown. The data belong to a study of shared clonotypes between healthy human individuals. The trim removed 6 bases at V and 5 bases at J, leaving 12 bases unmatched. From germline, CDR1 is MNHNY and CDR2 SVGAGI (reference sequence). This CDR3 has 15 amino acids. General observations from the study: Clonotype sharing across donors was expected to vary with sequencing depth. Sampling covered blood only; tissue repertoires likely differ.

It was CD45RO-negative cells, positively selected for CCR7, that made up naive CD8 cells, with terminally differentiated effector memory CD45RA+ cells excluded. On sorted subsets, replicate PCRs used roughly 220 ng DNA, or about 30,000 T cell genomes. Data came from immunoSEQ multiplex PCR; TCRdb stores just in-frame clones and leaves some out. The sample lists millions of clones, around 96% seen once, with about 1.1% in the top ten. The sequenced sample consisted of naive CD8+ T cells sorted from blood. The sequence derives from a man aged 18-30 years in good health. The J gene is TRBJ2-7, the V gene TRBV6-6; 8 bases match TRBD1. CDR3 nucleotides: TGTGCCAGCAGCGACGGACAGGGCACGAGAAACGAGCAGTACTTC. Protein: CASSDGQGTRNEQYF.